The next 28 T cell receptor beta chains were all read from a single sample in a study of monozygotic twins with inflammatory bowel disease. One entry per CDR3 protein, without DNA, is what TCRdb gives after re-calling the 5' RACE reads. This table holds about 300,000 distinct CDR3 sequences. Source material: blood. These receptors came from a human donor with ulcerative colitis or Crohn's disease, or a healthy co-twin of an affected twin (not recorded which).

The J gene is TRBJ2-7, the V gene TRBV5-6; TCRdb's D gene call, TRBD1, goes unchecked for lack of DNA. This CDR3 has 13 residues. Germline-derived CDR1 and CDR2 are SGHDT and YYEEEE. The chain's CDR3 is CASSLFIGTAKYF.

The chain joins TRBV20-1 to TRBJ2-7. Germline V gene data show CDR1 as DFQATT and CDR2 as SNEGSKA (reference sequence). The length of the CDR3 is 12 residues. CDR3 protein: CSASSRSYEQYF.

The chain couples TRBV3-1 to TRBJ2-1; checking the TCRdb D call of TRBD2 is not possible without DNA. Germline V CDR1 and CDR2: LGHDT, YNNKEL (reference sequence). The CDR3 runs to 15 residues. The CDR3 protein is CASSPRLAGNNEQFF.

This chain links TRBV3-1 with TRBJ2-2. Germline CDR1 LGHDT, CDR2 YNNKEL (reference sequence). The CDR3 extends over 15 amino acids. This CDR3 is CASSQGLANTGELFF.

The rearrangement uses TRBV30 and TRBJ2-4; TCRdb indicates TRBD2, and absent DNA this call remains unverified. Germline lookup yields CDR1 GTSNPN and CDR2 SVGIG (reference sequence). The CDR3 spans 15 residues. CDR3 loop: CAWSALTSGGNIQYF.

The CDR3 region is CSVEAGQPYEQYF. The chain combines TRBV29-1 with TRBJ2-7; TCRdb selects TRBD1, and the lack of DNA leaves this call unchecked. The CDR3 has 13 amino acids. Germline V gene data show CDR1 as SQVTM and CDR2 as ANQGSEA.

The chain carries TRBV28 and TRBJ2-7; TCRdb outputs TRBD2, but without DNA this stays unchecked. Germline lookup yields CDR1 MDHEN and CDR2 SYDVKM. The CDR3 runs to 17 residues. The CDR3 sequence is CASSFLNGGTAGYEQYF.

This chain uses TRBV18 with TRBJ1-1. Germline-derived CDR1 and CDR2 are KGHSH and LQKENI. CDR3 length equals 14 residues. The CDR3 here is CASSRSRQYTEAFF.

V usage is TRBV21-1 and J usage is TRBJ1-2. TRBV21-1 is given as a pseudogene. The CDR3 has 18 amino acids. The CDR3 protein is CASSKEGLPRHPNYGYTF.

The chain combines TRBV11-3 with TRBJ2-2. Germline V gene data show CDR1 as SGHNT and CDR2 as YENEEA. The CDR3 has 18 amino acids. This chain's CDR3 is CASSLEVAGFPNTGELFF.

The chain's CDR3 is CSAIFRGGKETQYF. The V call is TRBV20-1, the J call TRBJ2-5; without DNA, the TCRdb call of TRBD2 cannot be checked. The CDR3 is 14 amino acids. Germline V CDR1 and CDR2: DFQATT, SNEGSKA (reference sequence).

The chain links TRBV5-1 to TRBJ1-6; there is no DNA to check the TCRdb D call of TRBD1. Germline CDR1 and CDR2: SGHRS and YFSETQ. The CDR3 covers 15 residues. The CDR3 sequence is CASSPWSQASSPLHF.

The rearrangement uses TRBV5-6 and TRBJ2-7; no DNA is available, so the TRBD2 call from TCRdb remains unchecked. The germline V gene has CDR1 SGHDT and CDR2 YYEEEE. The CDR3 runs 13 residues. The CDR3 sequence: CASSPAVPYEQYF.

This chain connects TRBV3-1 to TRBJ2-5; TCRdb returns TRBD2, unconfirmable since there is no DNA. The CDR3 is 14 residues long. The germline V gene has CDR1 LGHDT and CDR2 YNNKEL (reference sequence). CDR3 in amino acids: CASKIAGAGETQYF.

This sequence joins TRBV9 and TRBJ2-5. The germline gives CDR1 SGDLS, CDR2 YYNGEE. This CDR3 has 12 amino acids. Here the CDR3 reads CASSVVGETQYF.

The rearrangement uses TRBV7-2 and TRBJ2-7; with no DNA, the TCRdb D assignment of TRBD1 cannot be verified. In germline, CDR1 is SGHTA, CDR2 FQGNSA. The CDR3 is 16 residues long. The CDR3: CASSLNSRGLSYEQYF.

The chain has TRBV6-5 and TRBJ2-7. This CDR3 has 15 amino acids. Germline assignment: CDR1 MNHEY and CDR2 SVGAGI. CDR3: CASSYSWSSTYEQYF.

V and J are TRBV12-3 or TRBV12-4 and TRBJ2-1; the D gene TCRdb calls, TRBD1, cannot be checked with no DNA. CDR3 length equals 13 residues. The CDR3 sequence is CASSSGGGDEQFF.

The chain links TRBV29-1 to TRBJ2-1; no DNA is available, so the TRBD1 call from TCRdb remains unchecked. The CDR3 totals 12 residues. CDR1 and CDR2 (germline): SQVTM, ANQGSEA. This chain's CDR3 is CSVSLSYNEQFF.

J is TRBJ2-7 and V is TRBV5-6; TCRdb proposes TRBD1, but this gene call is untestable without DNA. CDR1 is SGHDT and CDR2 is YYEEEE in the germline V gene. This CDR3 region has 11 residues. CDR3 residues: CASSLDGAEYF.

The chain has TRBV29-1 and TRBJ2-2; the D call of TRBD1 rests on TCRdb alone, since no DNA is present to check it. The germline V gene encodes CDR1 SQVTM and CDR2 ANQGSEA. The CDR3 runs 14 residues. This chain's CDR3 is CSTGGLPGTGELFF.

The V call is TRBV12-3 or TRBV12-4, the J call TRBJ1-4; TCRdb reports TRBD1, a call that lacks DNA to check it against. The CDR3 is made up of 15 amino acids. The CDR3 sequence: CASRRQGATNEKLFF.

The V gene is TRBV6-5, the J gene TRBJ2-7; TCRdb outputs TRBD2, but without DNA this stays unchecked. CDR3 length equals 15 residues. CDR1 is MNHEY, CDR2 SVGAGI, per germline. The CDR3 sequence: CASSYGLAGGGEQYF.

CDR3: CSASASLRVRDSPLHF. The genes are TRBV20-1 and TRBJ1-6; TCRdb picks TRBD1, but there is no DNA to check that call. Germline CDR1 reads DFQATT; CDR2 reads SNEGSKA (reference sequence). This CDR3 has 16 amino acids.

The rearrangement joins TRBV6-2 or TRBV6-3 to TRBJ2-2. CDR1 is MNHEY, CDR2 SVGEGT, per germline. There are 15 residues in the CDR3. CDR3: CASSVPRWGTGELFF.

J is TRBJ2-1 and V is TRBV24-1; TCRdb outputs TRBD2, but without DNA this stays unchecked. CDR3 length: 19 amino acids. Germline lookup yields CDR1 KGHDR and CDR2 SFDVKD. The CDR3 loop reads CATSDTRTSGSSSYNEQFF.

V usage is TRBV12-3 or TRBV12-4 and J usage is TRBJ2-3; with no DNA, the TCRdb D assignment of TRBD1 cannot be verified. The CDR3 is made up of 11 amino acids. The CDR3 loop reads CASTPGDTQYF.

The rearrangement uses TRBV29-1 and TRBJ1-2. CDR1 and CDR2 from the germline V gene are SQVTM and ANQGSEA. This CDR3 spans 16 amino acids. CDR3 in amino acids: CSVDREGPLSLYGYTF.